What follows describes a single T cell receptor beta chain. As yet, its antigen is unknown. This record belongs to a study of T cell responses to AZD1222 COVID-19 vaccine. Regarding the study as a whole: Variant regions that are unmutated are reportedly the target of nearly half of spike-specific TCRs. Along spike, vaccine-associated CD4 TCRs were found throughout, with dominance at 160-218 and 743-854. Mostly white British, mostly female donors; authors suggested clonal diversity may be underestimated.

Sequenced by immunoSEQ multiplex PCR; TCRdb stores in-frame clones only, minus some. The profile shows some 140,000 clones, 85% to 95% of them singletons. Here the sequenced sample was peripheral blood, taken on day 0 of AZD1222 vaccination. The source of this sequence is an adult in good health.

The CDR3 DNA sequence: TGTGCCAGCAGCCTATACAGGGGATACGAGCAGTACTTC. Its protein is CASSLYRGYEQYF. The V gene is TRBV3-1 (or the pseudogene TRBV3-2), the J gene TRBJ2-7; 7 bases match TRBD1. The CDR3 contains 13 residues. After removal of 4 bases from V and 4 bases from J, the junction contained 4 bases not matched to a gene. Germline V gene data show CDR1 as LGHDT and CDR2 as YNNKEL (reference sequence).